This section outlines one T cell receptor (beta chain) sequence together with its context. The sample is drawn from a study of T cell changes during pregnancy in multiple sclerosis. Some clones are missing from TCRdb's copy, which holds only in-frame ones; the method was immunoSEQ multiplex PCR. The sample includes about 92,000 clones, 85% to 95% of them seen just once. Per germline, CDR1 LNHDA and CDR2 SQIVND (reference sequence). J gave up 5 bases and V 2 bases, and 5 bases lay outside the gene matches. This CDR3 has 15 residues. Material: peripheral blood, obtained in the first trimester of pregnancy. The origin of this receptor is a female donor with multiple sclerosis, enrolled in a pregnancy study. The J gene is TRBJ1-4, the V gene TRBV19; 7 nucleotides match TRBD1. CDR3 sequence reads: CASSILDRSNEKLFF. CDR3 in DNA: TGTGCCAGTAGTATATTGGACAGGTCGAATGAAAAACTGTTTTTT.